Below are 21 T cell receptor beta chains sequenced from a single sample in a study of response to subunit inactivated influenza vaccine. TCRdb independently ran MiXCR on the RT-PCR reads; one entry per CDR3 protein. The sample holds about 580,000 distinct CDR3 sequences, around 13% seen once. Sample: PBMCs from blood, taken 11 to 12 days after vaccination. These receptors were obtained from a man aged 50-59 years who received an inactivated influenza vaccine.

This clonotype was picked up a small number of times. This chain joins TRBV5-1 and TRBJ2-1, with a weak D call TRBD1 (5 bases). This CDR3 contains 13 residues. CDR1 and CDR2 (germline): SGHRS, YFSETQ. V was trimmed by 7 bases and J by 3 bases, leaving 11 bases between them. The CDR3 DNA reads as TGCGCCAGCGGCAGGGTGGACTACAATGAGCAGTTCTTC. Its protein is CASGRVDYNEQFF.

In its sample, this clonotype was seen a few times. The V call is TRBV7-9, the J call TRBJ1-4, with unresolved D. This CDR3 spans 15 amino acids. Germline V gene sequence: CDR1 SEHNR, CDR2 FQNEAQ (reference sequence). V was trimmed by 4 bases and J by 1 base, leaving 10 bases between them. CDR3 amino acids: CASSSVRVTNEKLFF. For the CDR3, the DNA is TGTGCCAGCAGCTCGGTGAGGGTAACTAATGAAAAACTGTTTTTT.

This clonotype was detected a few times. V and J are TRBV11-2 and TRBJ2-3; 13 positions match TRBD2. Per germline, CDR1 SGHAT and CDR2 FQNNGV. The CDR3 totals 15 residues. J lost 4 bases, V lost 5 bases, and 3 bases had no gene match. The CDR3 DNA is TGTGCCAGCAGCAAACTAGCGGGGGGGTCAGATACGCAGTATTTT. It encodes CASSKLAGGSDTQYF. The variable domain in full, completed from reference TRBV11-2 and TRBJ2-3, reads EAGVAQSPRYKIIEKRQSVAFWCNPISGHATLYWYQQILGQGPKLLIQFQNNGVVDDSQLPKDRFSAERLKGVDSTLKIQPAKLEDSAVYLCASSKLAGGSDTQYFGPGTRLTVL.

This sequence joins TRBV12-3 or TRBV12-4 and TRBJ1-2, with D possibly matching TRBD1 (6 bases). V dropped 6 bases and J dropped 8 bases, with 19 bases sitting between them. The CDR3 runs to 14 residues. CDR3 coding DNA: TGTGCCAGCAGGAGAGCACAGGGCCCTGGGGGCTACACCTTC. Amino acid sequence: CASRRAQGPGGYTF.

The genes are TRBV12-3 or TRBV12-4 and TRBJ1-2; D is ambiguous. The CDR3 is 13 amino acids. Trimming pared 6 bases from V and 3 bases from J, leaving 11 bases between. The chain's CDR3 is CASSPTEDYGYTF. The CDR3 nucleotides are TGTGCCAGCAGCCCCACAGAGGACTATGGCTACACCTTC.

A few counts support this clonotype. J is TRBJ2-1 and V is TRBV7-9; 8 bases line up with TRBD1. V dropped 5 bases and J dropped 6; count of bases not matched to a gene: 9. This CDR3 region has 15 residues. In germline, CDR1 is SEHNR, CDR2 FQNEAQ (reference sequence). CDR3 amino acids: CASSPPGTGVNEQFF. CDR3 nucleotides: TGTGCCAGCAGCCCGCCCGGGACAGGAGTCAATGAGCAGTTCTTC.

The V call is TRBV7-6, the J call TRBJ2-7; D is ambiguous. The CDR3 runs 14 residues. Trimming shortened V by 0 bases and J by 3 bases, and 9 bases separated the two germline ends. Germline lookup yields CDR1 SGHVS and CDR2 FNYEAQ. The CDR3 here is CASSLATISYEQYF. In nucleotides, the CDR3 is TGTGCCAGCAGCTTAGCGACAATAAGCTACGAGCAGTACTTC.

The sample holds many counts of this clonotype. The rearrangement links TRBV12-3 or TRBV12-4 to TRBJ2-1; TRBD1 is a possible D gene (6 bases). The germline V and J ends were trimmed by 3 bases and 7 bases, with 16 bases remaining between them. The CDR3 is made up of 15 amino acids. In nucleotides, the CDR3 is TGTGCCAGCAGTTTGACGCGACAGGAGAGAAATGAGCAGTTCTTC. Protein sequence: CASSLTRQERNEQFF.

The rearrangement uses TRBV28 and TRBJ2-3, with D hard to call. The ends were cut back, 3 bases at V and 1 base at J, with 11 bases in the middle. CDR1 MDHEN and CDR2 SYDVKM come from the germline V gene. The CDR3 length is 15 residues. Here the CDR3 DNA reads TGTGCCAGCAGTTTCCCGCTATCTGGCACAGATACGCAGTATTTT. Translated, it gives CASSFPLSGTDTQYF.

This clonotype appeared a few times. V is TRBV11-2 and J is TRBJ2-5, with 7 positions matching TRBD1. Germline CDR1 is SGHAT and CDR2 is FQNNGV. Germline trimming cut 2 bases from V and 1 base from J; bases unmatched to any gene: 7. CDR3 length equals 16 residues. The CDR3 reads CASSLTKTGLQETQYF. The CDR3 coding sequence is TGTGCCAGCAGCTTAACCAAGACAGGGCTCCAAGAGACCCAGTACTTC.

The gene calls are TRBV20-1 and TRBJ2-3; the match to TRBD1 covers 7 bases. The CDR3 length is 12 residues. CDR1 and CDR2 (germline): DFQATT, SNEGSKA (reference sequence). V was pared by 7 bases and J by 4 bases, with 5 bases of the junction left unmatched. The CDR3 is CSVRQGSDTQYF. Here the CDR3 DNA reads TGCAGTGTAAGACAGGGATCAGATACGCAGTATTTT.

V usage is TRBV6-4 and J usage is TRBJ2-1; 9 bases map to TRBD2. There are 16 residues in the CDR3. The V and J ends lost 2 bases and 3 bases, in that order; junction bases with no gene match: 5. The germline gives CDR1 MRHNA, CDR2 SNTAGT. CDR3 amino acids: CASSDSGGGVYNEQFF. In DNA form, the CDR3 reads TGTGCCAGCAGTGACAGCGGCGGGGGGGTCTACAATGAGCAGTTCTTC.

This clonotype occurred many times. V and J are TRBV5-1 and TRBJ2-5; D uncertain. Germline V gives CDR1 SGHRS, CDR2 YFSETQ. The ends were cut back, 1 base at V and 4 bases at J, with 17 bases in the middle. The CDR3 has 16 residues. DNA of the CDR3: TGCGCCAGCAGCTTGATCTCGTCCCCCTCCCCAGAGACCCAGTACTTC. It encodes CASSLISSPSPETQYF.

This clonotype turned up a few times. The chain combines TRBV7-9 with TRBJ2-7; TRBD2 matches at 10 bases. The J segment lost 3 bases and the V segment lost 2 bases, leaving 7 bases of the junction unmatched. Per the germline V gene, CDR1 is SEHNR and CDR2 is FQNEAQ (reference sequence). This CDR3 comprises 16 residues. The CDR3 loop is CASSLRTGTSVYEQYF. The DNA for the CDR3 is TGTGCCAGCAGCTTAAGGACCGGGACTAGCGTCTACGAGCAGTACTTC.

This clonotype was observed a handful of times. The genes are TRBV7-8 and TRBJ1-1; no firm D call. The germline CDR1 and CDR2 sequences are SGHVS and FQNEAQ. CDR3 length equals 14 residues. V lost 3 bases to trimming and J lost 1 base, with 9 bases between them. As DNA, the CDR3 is TGTGCCAGCAGCTTTGGCAGCTCGAACACTGAAGCTTTCTTT. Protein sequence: CASSFGSSNTEAFF. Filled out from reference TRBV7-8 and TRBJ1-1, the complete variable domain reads GAGVSQSPRYKVAKRGQDVALRCDPISGHVSLFWYQQALGQGPEFLTYFQNEAQLDKSGLPSDRFFAERPEGSVSTLKIQRTQQEDSAVYLCASSFGSSNTEAFFGQGTRLTVV.

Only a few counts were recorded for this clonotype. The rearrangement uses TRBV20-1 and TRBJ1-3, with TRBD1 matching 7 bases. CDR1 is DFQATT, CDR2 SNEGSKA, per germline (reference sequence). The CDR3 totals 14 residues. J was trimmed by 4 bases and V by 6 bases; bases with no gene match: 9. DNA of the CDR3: TGCAGTGCAATATATACAGGGGTGGGAAACACCATATATTTT. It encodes CSAIYTGVGNTIYF.

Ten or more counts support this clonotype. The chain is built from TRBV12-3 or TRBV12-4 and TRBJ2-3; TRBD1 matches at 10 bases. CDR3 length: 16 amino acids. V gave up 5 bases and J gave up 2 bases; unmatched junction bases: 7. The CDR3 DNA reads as TGTGCCAGCAGTAAAAGGACAGGGGGAATCACAGATACGCAGTATTTT. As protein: CASSKRTGGITDTQYF.

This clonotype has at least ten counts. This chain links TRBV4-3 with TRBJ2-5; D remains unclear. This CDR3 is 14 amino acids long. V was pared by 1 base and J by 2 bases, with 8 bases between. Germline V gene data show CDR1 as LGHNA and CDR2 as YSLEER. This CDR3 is CASSQGLKQETQYF. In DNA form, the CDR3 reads TGCGCCAGCAGCCAAGGACTTAAACAAGAGACCCAGTACTTC.

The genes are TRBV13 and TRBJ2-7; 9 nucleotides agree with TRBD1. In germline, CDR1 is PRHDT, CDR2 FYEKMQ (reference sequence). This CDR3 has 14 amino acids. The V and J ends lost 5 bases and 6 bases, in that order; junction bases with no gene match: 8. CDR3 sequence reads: CASSRGTGRVEQYF. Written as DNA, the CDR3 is TGTGCCAGCAGCCGCGGGACAGGGCGGGTCGAGCAGTACTTC.

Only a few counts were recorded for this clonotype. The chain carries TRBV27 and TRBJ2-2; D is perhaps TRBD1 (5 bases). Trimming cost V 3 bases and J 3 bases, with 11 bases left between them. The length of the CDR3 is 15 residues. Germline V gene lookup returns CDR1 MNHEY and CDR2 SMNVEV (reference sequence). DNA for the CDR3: TGTGCCAGCAGTTTCATCAGGGCATACACCGGGGAGCTGTTTTTT. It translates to CASSFIRAYTGELFF.

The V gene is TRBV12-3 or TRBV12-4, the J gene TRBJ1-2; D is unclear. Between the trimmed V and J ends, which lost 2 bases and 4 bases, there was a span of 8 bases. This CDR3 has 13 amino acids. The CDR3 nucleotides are TGTGCCAGCAGTTTAAGCAGGAGCTATGGCTACACCTTC. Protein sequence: CASSLSRSYGYTF.